Listed here is a single TCR beta chain. Its cognate antigen is unknown. The junction departs from the called germline gene at one end, perhaps through a read error. One entry per CDR3 protein results from TCRdb running MiXCR on the 5' RACE reads. Of about 330,000 distinct CDR3 sequences in the sample, approximately 8.2% were seen once. The data were taken from a study of CD8 T cells in ankylosing spondylitis. Study-wide results and limits: Seemingly characteristic of ankylosing spondylitis blood was a TCR beta motif consisting of roughly 8 highly homologous variants.

The length of the CDR3 is 13 residues. Germline loops: CDR1 SEHNR, CDR2 FQNEAQ (reference sequence). The sequenced sample consisted of blood, either unsorted or a sorted T cell fraction (not recorded which). This clonotype originated in a male donor with ankylosing spondylitis. V usage is TRBV7-9 and J usage is TRBJ1-2, with a possible D match to TRBD1 (6 bases). The CDR3, as DNA: TGTACCAGCAGCTTAACGGGGGCAAATGGCTACACCTTC. This gives the protein CTSSLTGANGYTF.